A single sample gave rise to the 2 T cell receptor beta chains below, sequenced in a study of T cell responses to AZD1222 COVID-19 vaccine. Libraries were prepared by immunoSEQ multiplex PCR; TCRdb keeps only in-frame clonotypes and omits some of them. The table includes about 120,000 clones, approximately 93% detected once. Sequencing was performed on peripheral blood, taken on day 0 of AZD1222 vaccination. All receptors come from an adult in good health.

This clone was detected a few times. Here the CDR3 reads CASRAGLVNTEAFF. Here the CDR3 DNA reads TGTGCCAGCAGGGCCGGACTGGTTAACACTGAAGCTTTCTTT. V gene TRBV2 combines with J gene TRBJ1-1, with no clear D. The V and J ends lost 6 bases and 2 bases respectively, with 13 bases between them. The CDR3 extends over 14 amino acids. Germline V lookup: CDR1 SNHLY, CDR2 FYNNEI.

The rearrangement joins TRBV3-1 (or the pseudogene TRBV3-2) to TRBJ2-7; D not resolved. The length of the CDR3 is 15 residues. CDR1 LGHDT and CDR2 YNNKEL come from the germline V gene (reference sequence). The V gene lost 0 bases and the J gene lost 0 bases, with 9 bases spanning the gap. The CDR3 here is CASSQDWYISYEQYF. CDR3 nucleotide sequence: TGTGCCAGCAGCCAAGACTGGTACATCTCCTACGAGCAGTACTTC.